This T cell receptor beta chain is from a study of blood T cell repertoires in COVID-19. Turning to the study itself: The analysed material was cDNA or gDNA that came from T cells, B-cell-depleted T cells, or PBMCs.

Only in-frame clones appear in the TCRdb table, and some are missing; sequencing was by immunoSEQ multiplex PCR. Of a few hundred thousand clones in the sample, about 90% were seen once. Each recovered donor of Cohort 3 presented with two negative PCRs, clearance, or symptom resolution. V lost 5 bases and J lost 4; bases outside the gene matches: 6. In germline, CDR1 is PRHDT, CDR2 FYEKMQ (reference sequence). This CDR3 is 14 amino acids long. Source material: PBMCs or T cells enriched from blood (not recorded which). The clonotype originates from a woman aged 30 to 39 who had recovered from COVID-19. The chain couples TRBV13 to TRBJ1-2; TRBD1 aligns across 8 bases. CDR3: CASSPGTGGYGYTF. In DNA form, the CDR3 reads TGTGCCAGCAGCCCCGGGACAGGCGGCTATGGCTACACCTTC.